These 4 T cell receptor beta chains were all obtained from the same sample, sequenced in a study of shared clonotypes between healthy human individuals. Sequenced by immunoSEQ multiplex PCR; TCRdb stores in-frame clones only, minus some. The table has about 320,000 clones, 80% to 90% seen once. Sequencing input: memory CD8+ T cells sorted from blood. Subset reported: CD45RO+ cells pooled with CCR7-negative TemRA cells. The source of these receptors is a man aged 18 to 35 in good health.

The DNA of the CDR3 is TGTGCCAGCAGTGCAGGACAGACTCCCTATGGCTACACCTTC. The encoded protein is CASSAGQTPYGYTF. The rearrangement links TRBV28 to TRBJ1-2, with D possibly TRBD1 on 6 matching bases. Trimming stripped 5 bases from V and 4 bases from J, with 14 bases between. CDR3 size: 14 residues. From germline, CDR1 is MDHEN and CDR2 SYDVKM.

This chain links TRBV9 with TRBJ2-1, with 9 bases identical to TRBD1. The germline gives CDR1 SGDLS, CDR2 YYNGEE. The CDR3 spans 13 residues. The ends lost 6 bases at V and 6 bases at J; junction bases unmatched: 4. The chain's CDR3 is CASTGQGTNEQFF. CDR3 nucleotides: TGTGCCAGCACGGGACAGGGCACCAATGAGCAGTTCTTC.

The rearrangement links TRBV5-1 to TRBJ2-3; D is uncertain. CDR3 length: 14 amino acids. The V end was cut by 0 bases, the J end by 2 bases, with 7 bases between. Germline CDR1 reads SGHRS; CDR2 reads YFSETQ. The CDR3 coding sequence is TGCGCCAGCAGCTTGGATACTTACACAGATACGCAGTATTTT. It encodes CASSLDTYTDTQYF.

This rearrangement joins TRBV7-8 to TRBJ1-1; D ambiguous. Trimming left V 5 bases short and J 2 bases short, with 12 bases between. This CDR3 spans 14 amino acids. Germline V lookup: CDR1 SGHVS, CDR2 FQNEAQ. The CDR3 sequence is CASSTAGPNTEAFF. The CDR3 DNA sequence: TGTGCCAGCAGCACCGCGGGCCCCAACACTGAAGCTTTCTTT. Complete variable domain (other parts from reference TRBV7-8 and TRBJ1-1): GAGVSQSPRYKVAKRGQDVALRCDPISGHVSLFWYQQALGQGPEFLTYFQNEAQLDKSGLPSDRFFAERPEGSVSTLKIQRTQQEDSAVYLCASSTAGPNTEAFFGQGTRLTVV.